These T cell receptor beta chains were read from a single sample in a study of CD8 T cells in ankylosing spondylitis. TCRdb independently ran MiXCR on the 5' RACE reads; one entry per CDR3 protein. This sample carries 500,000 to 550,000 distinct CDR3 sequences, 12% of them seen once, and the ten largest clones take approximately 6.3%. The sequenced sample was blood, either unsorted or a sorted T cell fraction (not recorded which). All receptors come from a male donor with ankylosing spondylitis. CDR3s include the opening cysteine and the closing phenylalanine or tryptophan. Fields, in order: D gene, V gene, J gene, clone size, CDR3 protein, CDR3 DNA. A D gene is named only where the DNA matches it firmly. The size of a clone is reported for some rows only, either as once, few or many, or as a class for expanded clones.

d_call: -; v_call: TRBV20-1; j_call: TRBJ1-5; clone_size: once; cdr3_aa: CSARDGSTNQPQHF; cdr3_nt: TGCAGTGCTAGAGATGGTTCCACCAATCAGCCCCAGCATTTT
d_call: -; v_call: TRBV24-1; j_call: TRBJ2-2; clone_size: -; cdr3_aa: CATSDLQMGTVNTGELFF; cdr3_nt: TGTGCCACCAGTGATTTGCAAATGGGGACTGTGAACACCGGGGAGCTGTTTTTT
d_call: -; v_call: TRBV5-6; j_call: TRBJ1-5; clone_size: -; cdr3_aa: CASSVGDGSLNQPQHF; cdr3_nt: TGTGCCAGCAGCGTGGGGGACGGATCCCTCAATCAGCCCCAGCATTTT
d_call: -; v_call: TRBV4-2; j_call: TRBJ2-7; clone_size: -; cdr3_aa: CASSQFPGEQYF; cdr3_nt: TGTGCCAGCAGCCAGTTCCCAGGCGAGCAGTACTTC
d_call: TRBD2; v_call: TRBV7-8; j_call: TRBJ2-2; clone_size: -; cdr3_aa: CASLAGGRTGELFF; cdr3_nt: TGTGCCAGCCTAGCGGGAGGTCGGACCGGGGAGCTGTTTTTT
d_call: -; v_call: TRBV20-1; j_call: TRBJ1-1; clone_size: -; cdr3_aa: CSASLGLDVEAFF; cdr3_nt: TGCAGTGCGTCCCTTGGCCTTGACGTTGAAGCTTTCTTT
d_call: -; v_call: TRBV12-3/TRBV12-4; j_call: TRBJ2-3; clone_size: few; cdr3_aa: CASSLPPAGHTDTQYF; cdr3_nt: TGTGCCAGCAGTTTACCCCCGGCGGGACACACAGATACGCAGTATTTT
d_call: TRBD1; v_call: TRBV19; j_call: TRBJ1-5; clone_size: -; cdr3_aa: CASRSLDRGHNQPQHF; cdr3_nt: TGTGCCAGTAGGAGCCTGGACAGGGGACACAATCAGCCCCAGCATTTT
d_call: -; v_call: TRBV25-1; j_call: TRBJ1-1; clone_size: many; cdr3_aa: CASSQFTEAFF; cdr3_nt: TGTGCCAGCAGTCAGTTCACTGAAGCTTTCTTT
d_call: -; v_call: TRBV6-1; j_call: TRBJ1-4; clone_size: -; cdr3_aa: CASSEAWKGPLGEKLFF; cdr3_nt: TGTGCCAGCAGTGAAGCCTGGAAAGGCCCTCTTGGCGAAAAACTGTTTTTT
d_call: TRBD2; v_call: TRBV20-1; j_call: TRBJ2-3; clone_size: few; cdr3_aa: CSARDPRAGGSDTQYF; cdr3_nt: TGCAGTGCTAGAGATCCGAGAGCGGGAGGGTCAGATACGCAGTATTTT
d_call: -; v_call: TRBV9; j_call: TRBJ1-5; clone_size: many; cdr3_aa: CASSVGVFGNQPQHF; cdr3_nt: TGTGCCAGCAGCGTAGGGGTGTTCGGGAATCAGCCCCAGCATTTT
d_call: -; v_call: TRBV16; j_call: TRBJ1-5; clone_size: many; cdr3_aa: CASSHRGSNQPQHF; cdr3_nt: TGTGCCAGCAGCCACAGGGGTAGCAATCAGCCCCAGCATTTT
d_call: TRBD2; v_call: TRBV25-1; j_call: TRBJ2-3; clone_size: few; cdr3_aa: CASSKTSVPDTQYF; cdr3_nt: TGTGCCAGCAGTAAGACTAGCGTCCCAGATACGCAGTATTTT
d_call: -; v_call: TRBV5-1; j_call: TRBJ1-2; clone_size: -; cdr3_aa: CASSFGDSDYGYTF; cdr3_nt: TGCGCCAGCAGCTTTGGGGACTCAGACTATGGCTACACCTTC
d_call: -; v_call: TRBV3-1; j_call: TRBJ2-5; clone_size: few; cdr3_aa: CASSQDPGYQETQYF; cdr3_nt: TGTGCCAGCAGCCAAGATCCAGGGTACCAAGAGACCCAGTACTTC